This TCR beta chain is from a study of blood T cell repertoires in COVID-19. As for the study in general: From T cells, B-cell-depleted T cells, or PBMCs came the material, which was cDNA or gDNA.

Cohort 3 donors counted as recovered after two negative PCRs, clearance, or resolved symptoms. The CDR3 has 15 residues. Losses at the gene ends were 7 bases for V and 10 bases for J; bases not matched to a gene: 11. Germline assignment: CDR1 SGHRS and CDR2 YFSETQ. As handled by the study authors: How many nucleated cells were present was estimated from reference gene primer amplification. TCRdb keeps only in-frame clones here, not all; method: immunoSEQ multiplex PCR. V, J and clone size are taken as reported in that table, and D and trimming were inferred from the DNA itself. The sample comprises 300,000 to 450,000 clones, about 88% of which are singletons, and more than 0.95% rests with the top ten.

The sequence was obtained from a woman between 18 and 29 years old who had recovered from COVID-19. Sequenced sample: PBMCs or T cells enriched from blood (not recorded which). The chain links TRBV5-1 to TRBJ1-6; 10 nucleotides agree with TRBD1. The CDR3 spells CASRFGTGVRSPLHF. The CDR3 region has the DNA TGCGCCAGCCGTTTCGGGACAGGGGTGAGATCACCCCTCCACTTT.